These 10 T cell receptor beta chains came from one sample sequenced in a study of cytomegalovirus exposure and HLA in healthy donors. It was with 60 Vbeta and 13 Jbeta primers that the PCR ran. The method was immunoSEQ multiplex PCR; TCRdb's version includes in-frame clones alone and lacks a portion of them. The sample has 150,000 to 200,000 clones; roughly 73% are singletons. Sequencing was done on a sample of PBMCs. Every receptor here comes from a man younger than 35 in good health and CMV-seropositive.

The chain combines TRBV4-2 with TRBJ2-1, with D possibly TRBD2 on 5 matching bases. The ends were cut back, 9 bases at V and 3 bases at J, with 12 bases in the middle. Germline CDR1 LGHNA, CDR2 YNFKEQ. The CDR3 spans 13 residues. The CDR3 loop reads CASRAGVYNEQFF. The DNA for the CDR3 is TGTGCCAGTCGGGCCGGGGTCTACAATGAGCAGTTCTTC.

This clone is a singleton in its sample. V gene TRBV4-1 combines with J gene TRBJ2-5, with D perhaps matching TRBD1 (6 bases). V was trimmed by 4 bases and J by 5 bases, leaving 14 bases between them. CDR1 and CDR2 (germline): MGHRA, YSYEKL. There are 14 residues in the CDR3. The CDR3 sequence is CASSLQGSGETQYF. Here the CDR3 DNA reads TGCGCCAGCAGCCTACAGGGCTCCGGGGAGACCCAGTACTTC.

CDR3 in amino acids: CASSAGGNYGYTF. CDR3 sequence (DNA): TGTGCCAGCTCGGCCGGAGGGAACTATGGCTACACCTTC. This chain connects TRBV9 to TRBJ1-2; D not resolved. The CDR3 contains 13 residues. Per the germline V gene, CDR1 is SGDLS and CDR2 is YYNGEE. V was shortened by 7 bases and J by 2 bases, with 12 bases between the two germline ends.

The chain links TRBV18 to TRBJ2-7; D might be TRBD2 (6 bases). The length of the CDR3 is 14 residues. Germline assignment: CDR1 KGHSH and CDR2 LQKENI. Trimming removed 5 bases at V and 4 bases at J, with 15 bases between. Written as DNA, the CDR3 is TGTGCCAGCTCAGTGTGGGACTCGCCATACGAGCAGTACTTC. Amino acid sequence: CASSVWDSPYEQYF.

The chain has TRBV6-1 and TRBJ1-1; D unclear. V lost 5 bases to trimming and J lost 5 bases, with 15 bases between them. Germline lookup yields CDR1 MNHNS and CDR2 SASEGT. CDR3 length: 14 amino acids. CDR3 loop: CASSFGLGGTEAFF. For the CDR3, the DNA is TGTGCCAGCAGTTTCGGGCTAGGAGGAACTGAAGCTTTCTTT.

This clone has just a few counts. This chain joins TRBV28 and TRBJ1-5, with D perhaps matching TRBD1 (5 bases). Germline V gene sequence: CDR1 MDHEN, CDR2 SYDVKM. V lost 4 bases and J lost 4, with 14 bases in between. CDR3 length equals 15 residues. The CDR3: CASSSLRDLNQPQHF. CDR3 sequence (DNA): TGTGCCAGCAGTTCACTCCGGGACTTGAATCAGCCCCAGCATTTT.

J is TRBJ2-1 and V is TRBV9; TRBD2 aligns across 7 bases. The ends lost 4 bases at V and 6 bases at J; junction bases unmatched: 10. CDR3 length equals 15 residues. The germline V gene encodes CDR1 SGDLS and CDR2 YYNGEE. In DNA, the CDR3 is TGTGCCAGCAGCCCCAGCGGGACGCCCCCCAATGAGCAGTTCTTC. This codes for CASSPSGTPPNEQFF.

This rearrangement joins TRBV5-1 to TRBJ2-5; 8 nucleotides align to TRBD1. The CDR3 length is 16 residues. With V trimmed by 4 bases and J by 1 base, 9 bases remained unmatched. The germline CDR1 and CDR2 sequences are SGHRS and YFSETQ. The CDR3 DNA follows: TGCGCCAGCAGCCTCAGAACAGGGGGTACCCAAGAGACCCAGTACTTC. Amino acid sequence: CASSLRTGGTQETQYF.

The chain couples TRBV14 to TRBJ2-7, with a possible D match to TRBD2 (6 bases). Germline lookup yields CDR1 SGHDN and CDR2 FVKESK. V shed 1 base and J shed 11 bases, with 12 bases lying between them. The CDR3 covers 12 residues. CDR3 protein: CASSQGSSGKYF. CDR3 in DNA: TGTGCCAGCAGCCAAGGAAGTAGCGGAAAGTACTTC.

This clone has a single count. The genes are TRBV4-2 and TRBJ2-3; 12 bases fit TRBD2. The CDR3 totals 15 residues. Looked up from germline, CDR1 is LGHNA and CDR2 is YNFKEQ. Unmatched junction bases numbered 5, after V lost 4 bases and J lost 6 bases. This CDR3 is CASSPSGREGDTQYF. The CDR3 DNA sequence: TGTGCCAGCAGCCCTAGCGGGAGGGAGGGGGATACGCAGTATTTT.